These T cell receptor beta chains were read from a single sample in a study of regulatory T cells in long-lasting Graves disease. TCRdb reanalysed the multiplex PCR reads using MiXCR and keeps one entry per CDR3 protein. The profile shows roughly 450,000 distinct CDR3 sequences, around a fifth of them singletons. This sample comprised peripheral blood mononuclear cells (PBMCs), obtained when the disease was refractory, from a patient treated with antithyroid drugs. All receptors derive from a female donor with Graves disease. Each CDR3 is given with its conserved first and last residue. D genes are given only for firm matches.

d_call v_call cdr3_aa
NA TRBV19 CASSIPRVSFNEKLFF
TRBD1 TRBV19 CASKQGAIIDTEAFF
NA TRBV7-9 CASSPPGLNTEAFF
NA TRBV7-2 CASSPRRGQETQYF
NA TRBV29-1 CSVWTSEAFF
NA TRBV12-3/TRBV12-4 CASSFTQNTEAFF
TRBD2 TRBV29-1 CSVENWGGATGELFF
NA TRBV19 CASTTTREAGRHQPQHF
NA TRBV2 CATLGDNREQSYGYTF
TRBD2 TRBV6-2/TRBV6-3 CASSYGPLFGLDDEQYF
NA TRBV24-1 CATSDLAAEQVWEQYF
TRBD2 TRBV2 CASSELGLAAYEQYF
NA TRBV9 CASSVRRSTEAFF